Here is one T cell receptor (beta chain) with its context. No antigen is known for it. This sample was included in a study of a mutant IDH1 vaccine in newly diagnosed glioma. Looking at the study overall: Vaccination of patients was performed eight times, in weeks 1, 3, 5, 7, 11, 15, 19 and 23. Study outcomes and limitations: Seemingly, top peripheral T cell clonotype changes bore no relation to pseudoprogression.

Time point defined: week 11, during vaccination. Topical imiquimod accompanied each vaccine dose, which consisted of 300 ug of mutant IDH1 20-mer peptide. This CDR3 is 14 amino acids long. Germline CDR1 GTSNPN, CDR2 SVGIG (reference sequence). V lost 1 base and J lost 2, with 12 bases in between. TCRdb keeps only in-frame clones here, not all; method: immunoSEQ multiplex PCR. Of tens of thousands of clones listed, about 80% are singletons. Specimen: PBMCs, collected from a glioma patient whose treatment included an IDH1 peptide vaccine. The origin of this receptor is a man aged 50 to 59 with glioma. The chain joins TRBV30 to TRBJ2-7; no firm D call. Written as DNA, the CDR3 is TGTGCCTGGAGTGAATTGACCGTCACCTACGAGCAGTACTTC. Encoded protein: CAWSELTVTYEQYF.